This TCR beta chain is from a study of monozygotic twins with inflammatory bowel disease. General observations from the study: The sharing of clonotypes with others was lower in IBD patients than in healthy twins, especially with disease activity.

Making each TCR library took roughly 3,400 ng of total RNA. UMIs that had a 6-nucleotide sample barcode were put in using template switching. TCRdb re-analyzed the 5' RACE reads; it lists each CDR3 protein once, without DNA. This listing includes 400,000 to 500,000 distinct CDR3 sequences. Of note for this clonotype: The target antigen is unknown.

RNA in its total form was extracted from whole blood, and T cells were not sorted. Germline lookup yields CDR1 SGHVS and CDR2 FNYEAQ. CDR3 size: 16 residues. The V call is TRBV7-6, the J call TRBJ1-1; TCRdb proposes TRBD1, but this gene call is untestable without DNA. The material sequenced was blood. The clonotype was recovered from a human donor with ulcerative colitis or Crohn's disease, or a healthy co-twin of an affected twin (not recorded which). The CDR3 here is CASSELQGPLYTEAFF.